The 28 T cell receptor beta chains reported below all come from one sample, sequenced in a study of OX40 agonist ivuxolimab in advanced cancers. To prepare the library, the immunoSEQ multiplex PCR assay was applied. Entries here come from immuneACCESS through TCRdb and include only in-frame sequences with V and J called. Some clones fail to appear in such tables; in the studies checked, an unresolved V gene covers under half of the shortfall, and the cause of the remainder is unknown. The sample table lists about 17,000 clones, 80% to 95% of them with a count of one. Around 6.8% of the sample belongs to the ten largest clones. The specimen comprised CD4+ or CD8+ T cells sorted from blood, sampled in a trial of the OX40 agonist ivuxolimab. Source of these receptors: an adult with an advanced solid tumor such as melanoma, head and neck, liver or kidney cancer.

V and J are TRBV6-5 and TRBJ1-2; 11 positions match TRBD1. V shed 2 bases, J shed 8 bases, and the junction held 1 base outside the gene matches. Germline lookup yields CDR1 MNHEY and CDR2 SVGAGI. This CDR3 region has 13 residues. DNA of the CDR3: TGTGCCAGCAGTTACGGGACAGGGGGAGGCTACACCTTC. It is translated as CASSYGTGGGYTF.

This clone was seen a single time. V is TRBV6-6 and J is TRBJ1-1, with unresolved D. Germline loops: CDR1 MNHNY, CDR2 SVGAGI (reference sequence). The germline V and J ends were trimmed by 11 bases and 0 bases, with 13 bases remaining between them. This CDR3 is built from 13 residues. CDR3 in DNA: TGTGCCTCAGCAATAGGTATGAACACTGAAGCTTTCTTT. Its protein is CASAIGMNTEAFF.

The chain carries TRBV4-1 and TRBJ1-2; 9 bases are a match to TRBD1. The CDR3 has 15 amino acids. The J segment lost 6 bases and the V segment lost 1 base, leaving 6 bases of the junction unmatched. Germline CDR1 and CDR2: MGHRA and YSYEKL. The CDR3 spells CASSQVEQGADGYTF. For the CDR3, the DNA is TGCGCCAGCAGCCAAGTGGAACAGGGGGCCGATGGCTACACCTTC.

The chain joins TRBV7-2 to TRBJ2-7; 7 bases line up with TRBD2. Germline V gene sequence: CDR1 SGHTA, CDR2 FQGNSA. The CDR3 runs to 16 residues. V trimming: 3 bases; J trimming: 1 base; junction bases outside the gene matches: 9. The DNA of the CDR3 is TGTGCCAGCAGCTTCATAGCGGGCCCCGGTTCCTACGAGCAGTACTTC. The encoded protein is CASSFIAGPGSYEQYF.

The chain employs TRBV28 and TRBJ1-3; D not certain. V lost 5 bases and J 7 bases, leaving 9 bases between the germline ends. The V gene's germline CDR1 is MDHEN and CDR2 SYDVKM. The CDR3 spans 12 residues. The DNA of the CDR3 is TGTGCCAGCAGTCCGGCGGGGAACACCATATATTTT. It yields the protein CASSPAGNTIYF.

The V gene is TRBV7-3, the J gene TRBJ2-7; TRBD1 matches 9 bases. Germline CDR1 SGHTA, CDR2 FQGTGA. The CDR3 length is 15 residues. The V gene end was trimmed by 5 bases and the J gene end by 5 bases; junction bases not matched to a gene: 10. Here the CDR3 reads CASSVSGTGFHEQYF. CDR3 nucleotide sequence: TGTGCCAGCAGCGTATCCGGGACAGGGTTTCACGAGCAGTACTTC.

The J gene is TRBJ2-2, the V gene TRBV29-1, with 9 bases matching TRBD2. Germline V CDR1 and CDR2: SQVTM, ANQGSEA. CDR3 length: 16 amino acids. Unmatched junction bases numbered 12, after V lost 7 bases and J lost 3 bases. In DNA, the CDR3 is TGCAGCGCGTTGCCCATAGCGGGAGACGACACCGGGGAGCTGTTTTTT. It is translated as CSALPIAGDDTGELFF.

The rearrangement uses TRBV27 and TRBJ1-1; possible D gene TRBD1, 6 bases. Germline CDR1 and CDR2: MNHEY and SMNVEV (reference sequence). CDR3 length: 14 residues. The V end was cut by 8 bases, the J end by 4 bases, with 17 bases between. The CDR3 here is CASALEGGTTEAFF. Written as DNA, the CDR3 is TGTGCCAGCGCCCTAGAAGGGGGGACCACTGAAGCTTTCTTT.

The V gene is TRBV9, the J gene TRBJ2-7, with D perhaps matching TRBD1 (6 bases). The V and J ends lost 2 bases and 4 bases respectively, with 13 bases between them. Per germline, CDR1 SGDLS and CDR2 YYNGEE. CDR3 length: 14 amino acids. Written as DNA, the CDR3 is TGTGCCAGCAGCGTCCAGGGGACCCGGTACGAGCAGTACTTC. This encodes CASSVQGTRYEQYF. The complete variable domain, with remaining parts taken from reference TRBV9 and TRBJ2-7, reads DSGVTQTPKHLITATGQRVTLRCSPRSGDLSVYWYQQSLDQGLQFLIQYYNGEERAKGNILERFSAQQFPDLHSELNLSSLELGDSALYFCASSVQGTRYEQYFGPGTRLTVT.

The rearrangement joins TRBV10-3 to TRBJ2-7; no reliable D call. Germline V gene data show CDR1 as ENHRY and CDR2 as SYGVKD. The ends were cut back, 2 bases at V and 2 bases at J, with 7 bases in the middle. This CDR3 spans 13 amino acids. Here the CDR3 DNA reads TGTGCCATCAGTGAGGACGGCCCCTACGAGCAGTACTTC. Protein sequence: CAISEDGPYEQYF.

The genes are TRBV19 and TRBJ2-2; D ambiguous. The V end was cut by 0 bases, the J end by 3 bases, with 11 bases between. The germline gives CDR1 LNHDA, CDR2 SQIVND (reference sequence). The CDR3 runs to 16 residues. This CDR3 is CASSIDHRYYTGELFF. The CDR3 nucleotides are TGTGCCAGTAGTATAGATCACCGTTACTACACCGGGGAGCTGTTTTTT. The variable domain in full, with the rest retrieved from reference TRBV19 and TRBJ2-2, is DGGITQSPKYLFRKEGQNVTLSCEQNLNHDAMYWYRQDPGQGLRLIYYSQIVNDFQKGDIAEGYSVSREKKESFPLTVTSAQKNPTAFYLCASSIDHRYYTGELFFGEGSRLTVL.

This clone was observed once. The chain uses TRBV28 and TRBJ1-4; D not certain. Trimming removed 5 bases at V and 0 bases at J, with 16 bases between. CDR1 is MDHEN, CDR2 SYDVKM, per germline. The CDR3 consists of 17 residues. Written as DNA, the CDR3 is TGTGCCAGCAGTCCGCGGACCTACCAGTCAACTAATGAAAAACTGTTTTTT. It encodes CASSPRTYQSTNEKLFF.

For the CDR3, the DNA is TGTGCCAGCAGCTTTACTACCGGGGAGCAGTTCTTC. Amino acids: CASSFTTGEQFF. V usage is TRBV7-9 and J usage is TRBJ2-1; no reliable D call. In germline, CDR1 is SEHNR, CDR2 FQNEAQ (reference sequence). The CDR3 extends over 12 amino acids. Between the trimmed V and J ends, which lost 3 bases and 10 bases, there was a span of 10 bases.

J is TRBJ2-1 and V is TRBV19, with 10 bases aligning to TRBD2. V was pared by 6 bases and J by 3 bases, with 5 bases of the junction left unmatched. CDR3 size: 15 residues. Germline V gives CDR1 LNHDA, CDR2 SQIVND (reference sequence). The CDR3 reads CASSSTSGDYNEQFF. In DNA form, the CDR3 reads TGTGCCAGTAGCTCAACTAGCGGGGACTACAATGAGCAGTTCTTC.

The chain's CDR3 is CASSAHFREQYF. CDR3 in DNA: TGTGCCAGCAGCGCCCACTTTAGGGAGCAGTACTTC. This chain uses TRBV14 with TRBJ2-7; no definite D call. CDR3 length equals 12 residues. Germline CDR1 SGHDN, CDR2 FVKESK. Trimming took 5 bases from V and 7 from J, leaving 12 bases between them.

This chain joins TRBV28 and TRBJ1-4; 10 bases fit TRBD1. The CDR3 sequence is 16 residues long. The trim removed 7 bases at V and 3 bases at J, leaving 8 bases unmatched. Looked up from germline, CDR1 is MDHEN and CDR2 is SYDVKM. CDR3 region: CASMLGQGLANEKLFF. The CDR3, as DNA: TGTGCCAGCATGTTGGGACAGGGGTTGGCTAATGAAAAACTGTTTTTT.

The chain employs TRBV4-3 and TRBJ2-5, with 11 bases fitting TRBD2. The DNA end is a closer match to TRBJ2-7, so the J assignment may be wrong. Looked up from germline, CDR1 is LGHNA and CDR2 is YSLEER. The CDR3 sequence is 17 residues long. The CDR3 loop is CASSQVASGGTHYEQYF. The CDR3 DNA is TGCGCCAGCAGCCAAGTTGCTAGCGGGGGGACCCACTACGAGCAGTACTTC.

The CDR3 is CASSLPGTYGYTF. CDR3 in DNA: TGTGCCAGCAGCTTGCCAGGGACCTATGGCTACACCTTC. The chain couples TRBV5-5 to TRBJ1-2; tentatively, D is TRBD1 (5 bases). This CDR3 region has 13 residues. Per germline, CDR1 SGHKS and CDR2 YYEKEE (reference sequence). V gave up 1 base and J gave up 4 bases, with 8 bases separating them. The variable domain in full, with the rest retrieved from reference TRBV5-5 and TRBJ1-2, is DAGVTQSPTHLIKTRGQQVTLRCSPISGHKSVSWYQQVLGQGPQFIFQYYEKEERGRGNFPDRFSARQFPNYSSELNVNALLLGDSALYLCASSLPGTYGYTFGSGTRLTVV.

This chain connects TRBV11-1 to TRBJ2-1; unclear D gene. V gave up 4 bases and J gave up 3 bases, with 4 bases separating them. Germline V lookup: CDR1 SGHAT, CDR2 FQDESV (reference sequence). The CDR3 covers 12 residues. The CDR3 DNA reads TGTGCCAGCAGCTCCCTCTACAATGAGCAGTTCTTC. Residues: CASSSLYNEQFF.

The CDR3 region has the DNA TGTGCCAGCAAGGAGGGGGTTCGCATGAACACTGAAGCTTTCTTT. Translation gives CASKEGVRMNTEAFF. The chain carries TRBV2 and TRBJ1-1, with D possibly TRBD1 on 6 matching bases. The CDR3 has 15 residues. The germline V and J ends were trimmed by 7 bases and 0 bases, with 15 bases remaining between them. CDR1 is SNHLY and CDR2 is FYNNEI in the germline V gene.

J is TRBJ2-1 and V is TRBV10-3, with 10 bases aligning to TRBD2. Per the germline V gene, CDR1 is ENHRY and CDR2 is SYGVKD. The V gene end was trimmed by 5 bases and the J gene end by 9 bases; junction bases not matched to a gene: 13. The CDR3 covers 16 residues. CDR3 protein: CAISHSGGSIQAEQFF. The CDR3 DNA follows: TGTGCCATCAGTCATAGCGGGGGGAGTATACAAGCTGAGCAGTTCTTC.

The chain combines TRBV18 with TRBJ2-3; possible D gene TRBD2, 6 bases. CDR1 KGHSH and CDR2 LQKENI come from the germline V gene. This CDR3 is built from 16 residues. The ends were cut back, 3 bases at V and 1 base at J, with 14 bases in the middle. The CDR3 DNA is TGTGCCAGCTCACCGGCCACTAGCCAGCGCACAGATACGCAGTATTTT. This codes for CASSPATSQRTDTQYF.

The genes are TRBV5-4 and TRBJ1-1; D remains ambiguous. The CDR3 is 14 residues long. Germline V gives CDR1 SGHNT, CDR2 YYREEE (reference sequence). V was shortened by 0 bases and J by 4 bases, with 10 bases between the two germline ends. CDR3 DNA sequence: TGTGCCAGCAGCTTGGGAAGGGCGGGCACTGAAGCTTTCTTT. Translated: CASSLGRAGTEAFF.

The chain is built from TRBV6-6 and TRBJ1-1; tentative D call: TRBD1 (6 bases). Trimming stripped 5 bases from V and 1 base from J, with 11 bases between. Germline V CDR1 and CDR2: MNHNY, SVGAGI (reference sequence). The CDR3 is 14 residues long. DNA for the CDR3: TGTGCCAGCAGTAATGACAGGTGGAACACTGAAGCTTTCTTT. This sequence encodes CASSNDRWNTEAFF.

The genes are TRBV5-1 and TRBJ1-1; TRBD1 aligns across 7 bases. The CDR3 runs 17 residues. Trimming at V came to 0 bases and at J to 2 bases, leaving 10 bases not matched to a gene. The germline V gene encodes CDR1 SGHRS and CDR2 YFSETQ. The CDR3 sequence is CASSLVGQLSTNTEAFF. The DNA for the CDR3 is TGCGCCAGCAGCTTGGTGGGACAGCTAAGTACTAACACTGAAGCTTTCTTT.

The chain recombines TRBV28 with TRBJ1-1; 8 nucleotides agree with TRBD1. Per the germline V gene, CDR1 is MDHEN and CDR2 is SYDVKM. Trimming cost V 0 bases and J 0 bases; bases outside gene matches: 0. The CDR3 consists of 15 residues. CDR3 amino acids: CASSLWTGVNTEAFF. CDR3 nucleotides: TGTGCCAGCAGTTTATGGACAGGGGTGAACACTGAAGCTTTCTTT.

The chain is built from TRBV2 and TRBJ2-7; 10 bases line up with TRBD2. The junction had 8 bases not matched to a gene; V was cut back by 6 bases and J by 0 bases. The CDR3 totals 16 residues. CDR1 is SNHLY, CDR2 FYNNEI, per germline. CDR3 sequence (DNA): TGTGCCAGCAGGGGCGTTAGCGGGAGGAGCTCCTACGAGCAGTACTTC. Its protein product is CASRGVSGRSSYEQYF.

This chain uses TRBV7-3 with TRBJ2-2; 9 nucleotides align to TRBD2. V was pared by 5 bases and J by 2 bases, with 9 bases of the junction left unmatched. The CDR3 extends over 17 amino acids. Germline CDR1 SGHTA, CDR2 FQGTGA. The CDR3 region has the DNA TGTGCCAGCAGCCCTGACACTAGCGGGTCAAACACCGGGGAGCTGTTTTTT. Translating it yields CASSPDTSGSNTGELFF.